The clone carrying this TCR beta chain was seen more than once but under ten times. Its antigen is currently unknown. The sample is drawn from a study of neurological immune-mediated disorders. Overall study findings and caveats: The multiple sclerosis repertoire cluster showed no association with any clinical or MRI feature. The authors stated that larger cohorts are needed. A possible signature appeared as one related-CDR3 cluster, in which phylogenetic grouping placed the repertoires of 18 of 34 multiple sclerosis patients.

5'RACE employing 10-nucleotide random UMIs yielded the cDNA. A single run covered 15-18 subjects with over 180 million TCR-beta sequences. TCRdb analysed the 5' RACE reads with MiXCR anew, one entry per CDR3 protein. The data hold tens of thousands of distinct CDR3 sequences, with 3.5% to 5% observed a single time. V trimming: 5 bases; J trimming: 8 bases; junction bases outside the gene matches: 8. The CDR3 extends over 16 amino acids. Germline V lookup: CDR1 SGHTA, CDR2 FQGNSA. Sequenced input: PBMCs. This TCR was recovered from a woman in her sixties or seventies with multiple sclerosis. The chain combines TRBV7-2 with TRBJ2-1; 14 nucleotides align to TRBD2. In DNA form, the CDR3 reads TGTGCCAGCAGCGCCCGACTAGCGGGAGGGACGGATGAGCAGTTCTTC. Protein: CASSARLAGGTDEQFF. The full variable domain, with the rest looked up from reference TRBV7-2 and TRBJ2-1, is GAGVSQSPSNKVTEKGKDVELRCDPISGHTALYWYRQSLGQGLEFLIYFQGNSAPDKSGLPSDRFSAERTGGSVSTLTIQRTQQEDSAVYLCASSARLAGGTDEQFFGPGTRLTVL.